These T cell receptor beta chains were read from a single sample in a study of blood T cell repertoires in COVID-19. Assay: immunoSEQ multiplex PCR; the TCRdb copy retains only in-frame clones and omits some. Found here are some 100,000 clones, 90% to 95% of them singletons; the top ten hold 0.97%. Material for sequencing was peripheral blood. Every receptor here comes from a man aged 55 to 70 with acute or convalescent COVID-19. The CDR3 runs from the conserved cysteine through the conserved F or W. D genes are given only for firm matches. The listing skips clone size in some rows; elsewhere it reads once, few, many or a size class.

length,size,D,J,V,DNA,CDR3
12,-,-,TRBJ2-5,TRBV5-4,TGTGCCAGCAGCTTGTTTGTCGGGACCCAGTACTTC,CASSLFVGTQYF
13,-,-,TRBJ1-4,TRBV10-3,TGTGCCATCAGTGATGACAATACCGAAAAACTGTTTTTT,CAISDDNTEKLFF
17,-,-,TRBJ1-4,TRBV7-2,TGTGCCAGCAGCTTAGATGGTCCCAGGGTGACGAACGAAAAACTGTTTTTT,CASSLDGPRVTNEKLFF
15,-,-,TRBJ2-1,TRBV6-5,TGTGCCAGCAGTCAAACGGCGGGGTACTACAATGAGCAGTTCTTC,CASSQTAGYYNEQFF
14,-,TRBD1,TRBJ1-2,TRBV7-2,TGTGCCAGCAGCTTAGACCCAGGGGGCCGTGGCTACACCTTC,CASSLDPGGRGYTF
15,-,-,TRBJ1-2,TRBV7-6,TGTGCCAGCAGCAAGATACCGACAGGCACCGATGGCTACACCTTC,CASSKIPTGTDGYTF
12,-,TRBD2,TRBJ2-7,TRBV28,TGTGCCAGCAGTTTGAACAGCGGGAGTGCGTACTTC,CASSLNSGSAYF
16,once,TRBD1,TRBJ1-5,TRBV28,TGTGCCAGCAGTTTATGGGTAGGGGGCGGCAATCAGCCCCAGCATTTT,CASSLWVGGGNQPQHF
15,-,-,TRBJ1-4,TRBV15,TGTGCCACCAGGCCCCCGGCGGGTACTAATGAAAAACTGTTTTTT,CATRPPAGTNEKLFF
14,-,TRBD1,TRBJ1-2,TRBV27,TGTGCCAGCAGCCCTGACAGGGACGGTTATGGCTACACCTTC,CASSPDRDGYGYTF